The 10 T cell receptor beta chains listed next were all sequenced from one sample in a study of blood T cells in healthy people across ages. Using a J-beta primer mix together with a sample-barcoded 5' primer, a second PCR was run for about 6 to 11 cycles. From the 5' RACE reads, TCRdb called clonotypes with MiXCR, one entry per CDR3 protein. The data contain just under 750,000 distinct CDR3 sequences, around a fifth of them seen just once; the ten biggest clones take up 20% to 25%. Sequencing input: blood. Source of these receptors: a man in his 70s in good health.

The chain is built from TRBV5-1 and TRBJ2-5; maybe TRBD1 (5 bases). This CDR3 spans 15 amino acids. Trimming pared 1 base from V and 3 bases from J, leaving 13 bases between. Germline loops: CDR1 SGHRS, CDR2 YFSETQ. CDR3 nucleotide sequence: TGCGCCAGCAGCTTGCAGGGTCTTTCCGAAGAGACCCAGTACTTC. Residues: CASSLQGLSEETQYF. Using reference TRBV5-1 and TRBJ2-5 for the parts outside the CDR3, the full variable domain is KAGVTQTPRYLIKTRGQQVTLSCSPISGHRSVSWYQQTPGQGLQFLFEYFSETQRNKGNFPGRFSGRQFSNSRSEMNVSTLELGDSALYLCASSLQGLSEETQYFGPGTRLLVL.

The sample holds a few counts of this clonotype. CDR3 loop: CASSLRRGNNEQFF. CDR3 in DNA: TGTGCCAGCAGTCTCCGGCGGGGGAACAATGAGCAGTTCTTC. V and J are TRBV9 and TRBJ2-1; 7 nucleotides align to TRBD2. Germline values: CDR1 SGDLS, CDR2 YYNGEE. This CDR3 is built from 14 residues. The V gene end was trimmed by 5 bases and the J gene end by 5 bases; junction bases not matched to a gene: 7.

This chain connects TRBV24-1 to TRBJ2-3, with 13 bases matching TRBD2. The V segment lost 6 bases and the J segment 1 base; nucleotides outside the gene matches: 6. Germline V gene data show CDR1 as KGHDR and CDR2 as SFDVKD. CDR3 length equals 17 residues. The CDR3 DNA sequence: TGTGCCACCAGTAAAACCGGACTAGCGGGGGGCACAGATACGCAGTATTTT. The encoded protein is CATSKTGLAGGTDTQYF.

This clonotype was detected only a few times. The V and J genes are TRBV7-2 and TRBJ2-3; D uncertain. This CDR3 has 15 residues. The V end lost 1 base, the J end lost 6 bases, and 14 bases lay between the germline ends. The germline V gene encodes CDR1 SGHTA and CDR2 FQGNSA. This chain's CDR3 is CASSLVGQVGDTQYF. The CDR3 DNA reads as TGTGCCAGCAGCTTAGTAGGTCAAGTGGGGGATACGCAGTATTTT.

This clonotype was seen a handful of times. The chain is built from TRBV5-6 and TRBJ2-7; 10 bases line up with TRBD2. This CDR3 has 15 amino acids. Germline loops: CDR1 SGHDT, CDR2 YYEEEE. Losses at the gene ends were 3 bases for V and 4 bases for J; bases not matched to a gene: 7. CDR3 bases: TGTGCCAGCAGCTCGATAGCGGGGGGAAGGTACGAGCAGTACTTC. Its translation is CASSSIAGGRYEQYF. The variable domain in full, with the rest retrieved from reference TRBV5-6 and TRBJ2-7, is DAGVTQSPTHLIKTRGQQVTLRCSPKSGHDTVSWYQQALGQGPQFIFQYYEEEERQRGNFPDRFSGHQFPNYSSELNVNALLLGDSALYLCASSSIAGGRYEQYFGPGTRLTVT.

The chain joins TRBV6-5 to TRBJ1-1; D may be TRBD1 (6 bases). The CDR3 is made up of 14 amino acids. Trimming removed 2 bases at V and 5 bases at J, with 12 bases between. Germline CDR1 MNHEY, CDR2 SVGAGI. CDR3 sequence reads: CASSYGGPGTEAFF. CDR3 DNA: TGTGCCAGCAGTTACGGGGGGCCGGGGACTGAAGCTTTCTTT.

The table lists this clonotype with a few counts. The chain uses TRBV5-1 and TRBJ2-3; D possibly matches TRBD1 or TRBD2 (6 bases each). CDR1 is SGHRS, CDR2 YFSETQ, per germline. The ends were cut back, 7 bases at V and 6 bases at J, with 18 bases in the middle. This CDR3 region has 14 residues. CDR3 sequence reads: CASLLDPGADTQYF. The DNA for the CDR3 is TGCGCCAGCTTACTAGACCCGGGGGCCGATACGCAGTATTTT.

This clonotype was counted only a few times. In DNA form, the CDR3 reads TGCAGCGTTGAAGTCCCCCCGGGCAGAAACTATGGCTACACCTTC. Its translation is CSVEVPPGRNYGYTF. This chain links TRBV29-1 with TRBJ1-2, with D unclear. V was cut by 1 base and J by 2 bases, with 14 bases left in between. Germline V gives CDR1 SQVTM, CDR2 ANQGSEA. The CDR3 contains 15 residues.

This chain links TRBV7-2 with TRBJ2-2; TRBD2 aligns across 13 bases. V shed 5 bases and J 6 bases; nucleotides not matched to a gene: 6. The CDR3 contains 16 residues. The germline CDR1 and CDR2 sequences are SGHTA and FQGNSA. The CDR3 nucleotides read TGTGCCAGCAGCAGGACTAGCGGGGGCCGGCCCGGGGAGCTGTTTTTT. The encoded protein is CASSRTSGGRPGELFF.

This clonotype has more than one count but fewer than ten. This chain links TRBV7-8 with TRBJ1-1; 11 bases agree with TRBD1. This CDR3 spans 14 amino acids. The germline gives CDR1 SGHVS, CDR2 FQNEAQ. Losses at the gene ends were 5 bases for V and 11 bases for J; bases not matched to a gene: 10. This chain's CDR3 is CASSTRTGGAGAFF. The CDR3 nucleotides are TGTGCCAGCAGCACTAGGACAGGGGGCGCGGGGGCTTTCTTT.